This T cell receptor beta chain was sequenced for a study of CD8 T cells in Susac syndrome. Looking at the study overall: Sequenced Susac syndrome patients included more than five with active disease and fewer than 10 who were in remission.

Random hexamers were used to reverse transcribe roughly 0.5 to 1 ug of RNA. TCR beta CDR3 was amplified by immunoSEQ multiplex PCR. This amplification extended across 54 Vbeta and 13 Jbeta segments. Via MiXCR, TCRdb re-called the immunoSEQ multiplex PCR reads, giving one row per CDR3 protein. The sample has approximately 180,000 distinct CDR3 sequences; over 90% are singletons. Regarding the study as a whole: It was acknowledged in the study that its TCR sequencing and HLA analysis involved a relatively small number of individuals.

As for this clonotype: Its antigen is not identified.

The CDR3 extends over 15 amino acids. Looked up from germline, CDR1 is SEHNR and CDR2 is FQNEAQ (reference sequence). V dropped 5 bases and J dropped 3; count of bases not matched to a gene: 6. The chain uses TRBV7-9 and TRBJ1-4, with TRBD1 identical over 7 bases. Sequenced sample: CD4+ T cells from PBMCs. The TCR comes from a human donor with Susac syndrome. The CDR3 nucleotides read TGTGCCAGCAGCAGCAGACAGGGAGCTAATGAAAAACTGTTTTTT. It specifies CASSSRQGANEKLFF.